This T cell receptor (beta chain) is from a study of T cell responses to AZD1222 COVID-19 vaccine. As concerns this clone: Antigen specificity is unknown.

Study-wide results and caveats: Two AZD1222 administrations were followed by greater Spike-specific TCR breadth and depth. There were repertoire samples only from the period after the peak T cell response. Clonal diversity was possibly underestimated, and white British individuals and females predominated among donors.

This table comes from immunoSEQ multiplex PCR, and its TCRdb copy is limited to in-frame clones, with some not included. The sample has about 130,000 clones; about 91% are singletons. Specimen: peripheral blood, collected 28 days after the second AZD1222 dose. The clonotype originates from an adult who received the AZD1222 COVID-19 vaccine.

In nucleotides, the CDR3 is TGTGCCAGCAGCCCCACTCATAGACAGATGAACACTGAAGCTTTCTTT. This sequence encodes CASSPTHRQMNTEAFF. The J gene is TRBJ1-1, the V gene TRBV3-1 (or the pseudogene TRBV3-2), with a tentative D call TRBD1 (5 bases). The CDR3 extends over 16 amino acids. Germline V gene data show CDR1 as LGHDT and CDR2 as YNNKEL (reference sequence). The germline V and J ends were trimmed by 4 bases and 0 bases, with 15 bases remaining between them.